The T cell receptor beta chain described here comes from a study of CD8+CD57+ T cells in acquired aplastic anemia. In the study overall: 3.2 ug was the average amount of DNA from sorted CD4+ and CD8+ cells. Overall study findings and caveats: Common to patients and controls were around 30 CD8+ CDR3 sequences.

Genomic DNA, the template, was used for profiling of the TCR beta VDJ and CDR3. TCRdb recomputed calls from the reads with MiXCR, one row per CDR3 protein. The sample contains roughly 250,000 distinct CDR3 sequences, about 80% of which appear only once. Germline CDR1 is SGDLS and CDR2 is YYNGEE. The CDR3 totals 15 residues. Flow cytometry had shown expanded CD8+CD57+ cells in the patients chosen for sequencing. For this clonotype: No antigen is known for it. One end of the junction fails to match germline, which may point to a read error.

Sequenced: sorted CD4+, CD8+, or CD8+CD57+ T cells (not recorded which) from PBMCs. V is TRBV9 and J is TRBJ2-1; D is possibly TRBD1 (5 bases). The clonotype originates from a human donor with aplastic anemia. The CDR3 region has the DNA TGTGCCAGCAGCGTAGAGACAGATAGGCAGAATGAGGAGTTCTTC. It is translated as CASSVETDRQNEEFF.